A selection of T cell receptor beta chains follows, all from one sample in a study of shared clonotypes between healthy human individuals. TCRdb's copy holds only in-frame clones and misses some; the assay was immunoSEQ multiplex PCR. The repertoire holds roughly 2 million clones, with roughly 94% as singletons. The sample comprised naive CD8+ T cells sorted from blood. The receptors stem from a man younger than 35 in good health. Both conserved end residues are part of each CDR3. Each record gives: clone size, V gene, J gene, D gene, CDR3 DNA, CDR3 protein. The D gene is left open where the match is weak. Where a row states a size, it is once, few, many or the class of an expanded clone; other rows omit it.

abundance: once; v_gene: TRBV6-1; j_gene: TRBJ1-1; d_gene: -; CDR3nt: TGTGCCAGCAGTGACCCGGACGGGACGAAGACGCCAGGGGCTGAAGCTTTCTTT; CDR3aa: CASSDPDGTKTPGAEAFF
abundance: -; v_gene: TRBV29-1; j_gene: TRBJ1-1; d_gene: -; CDR3nt: TGCAGCGTTCCCAGGGAGGGCACTGAAGCTTTCTTT; CDR3aa: CSVPREGTEAFF
abundance: once; v_gene: TRBV7-8; j_gene: TRBJ2-7; d_gene: TRBD1; CDR3nt: TGTGCCAGCAGCCTGGGACAGCCCTACGAGCAGTACTTC; CDR3aa: CASSLGQPYEQYF
abundance: -; v_gene: TRBV7-2; j_gene: TRBJ2-7; d_gene: TRBD1; CDR3nt: TGTGCCAGCAGCGCGGGACAGGGCCACTCCTACGAGCAGTACTTC; CDR3aa: CASSAGQGHSYEQYF
abundance: -; v_gene: TRBV14; j_gene: TRBJ2-7; d_gene: -; CDR3nt: TGTGCCAGCAGCCACAGTTGGCACGAGCAGTACTTC; CDR3aa: CASSHSWHEQYF
abundance: -; v_gene: TRBV2; j_gene: TRBJ2-2; d_gene: TRBD1; CDR3nt: TGTGCCAGCGTCAGACAGGGGGTAAACACCGGGGAGCTGTTTTTT; CDR3aa: CASVRQGVNTGELFF
abundance: -; v_gene: TRBV29-1; j_gene: TRBJ2-1; d_gene: TRBD2; CDR3nt: TGCAGCGTCCCTAGCGGGGGTTACAATGAGCAGTTCTTC; CDR3aa: CSVPSGGYNEQFF
abundance: -; v_gene: TRBV9; j_gene: TRBJ2-3; d_gene: TRBD2; CDR3nt: TGTGCCAGCAGCGTAGGACTAGCGGGAGTATTTAGCACAGATACGCAGTATTTT; CDR3aa: CASSVGLAGVFSTDTQYF
abundance: -; v_gene: TRBV28; j_gene: TRBJ2-7; d_gene: -; CDR3nt: TGTGCCAGCAGCCCCGCGGGGGCTGGAGAGCAGTACTTC; CDR3aa: CASSPAGAGEQYF
abundance: -; v_gene: TRBV30; j_gene: TRBJ2-3; d_gene: TRBD2; CDR3nt: TGTGCCTGGAGTTCGGGGGGGGCAAGCACAGATACGCAGTATTTT; CDR3aa: CAWSSGGASTDTQYF
abundance: -; v_gene: TRBV5-6; j_gene: TRBJ2-7; d_gene: -; CDR3nt: TGTGCCAGCAGCTTGGAGGTAGGTTTGTCCTACGAGCAGTACTTC; CDR3aa: CASSLEVGLSYEQYF
abundance: once; v_gene: TRBV9; j_gene: TRBJ2-7; d_gene: TRBD2; CDR3nt: TGTGCCAGCAGCGTAGTGGGACTAGCGGGGGAAGAGCAGTACTTC; CDR3aa: CASSVVGLAGEEQYF
abundance: -; v_gene: TRBV6-1; j_gene: TRBJ1-2; d_gene: -; CDR3nt: TGTGCCAGCAGTGAAGATCGGTATGGCTACACCTTC; CDR3aa: CASSEDRYGYTF
abundance: -; v_gene: TRBV29-1; j_gene: TRBJ2-1; d_gene: -; CDR3nt: TGCAGCGCCCGTAGCGTGGCGACATACAATGAGCAGTTCTTC; CDR3aa: CSARSVATYNEQFF
abundance: -; v_gene: TRBV13; j_gene: TRBJ1-1; d_gene: -; CDR3nt: TGTGCCAGCAGCTCAACTCCTGGTTTTGAAGCTTTCTTT; CDR3aa: CASSSTPGFEAFF
abundance: -; v_gene: TRBV4-1; j_gene: TRBJ1-2; d_gene: -; CDR3nt: TGCGCCAGCAGCCCATTGTTGGGGGGGGACTATGGCTACACCTTC; CDR3aa: CASSPLLGGDYGYTF
abundance: -; v_gene: TRBV27; j_gene: TRBJ2-2; d_gene: -; CDR3nt: TGTGCCAGCAGTTTTTTGGCGCCGGACACCGGGGAGCTGTTTTTT; CDR3aa: CASSFLAPDTGELFF
abundance: -; v_gene: TRBV7-9; j_gene: TRBJ2-3; d_gene: TRBD1; CDR3nt: TGTGCCAGCAGCTTAGGAGGGGGCTATACTTCTAGCACAGATACGCAGTATTTT; CDR3aa: CASSLGGGYTSSTDTQYF
abundance: -; v_gene: TRBV27; j_gene: TRBJ1-2; d_gene: -; CDR3nt: TGTGCCAGCAGTCCCCTCGATGGGGCGGGCGGCTACACCTTC; CDR3aa: CASSPLDGAGGYTF
abundance: -; v_gene: TRBV9; j_gene: TRBJ1-5; d_gene: -; CDR3nt: TGTGCCAGCAGCGGGGGGACAAACAATCAGCCCCAGCATTTT; CDR3aa: CASSGGTNNQPQHF
abundance: -; v_gene: TRBV18; j_gene: TRBJ2-7; d_gene: -; CDR3nt: TGTGCCAGCTCACCGACTCAGGGGCTCTACGAGCAGTACTTC; CDR3aa: CASSPTQGLYEQYF
abundance: -; v_gene: TRBV6-1; j_gene: TRBJ1-6; d_gene: -; CDR3nt: TGTGCCAGCAGTGAAGCGCTTCAGGGCCCCCGGACTAATTCACCCCTCCACTTT; CDR3aa: CASSEALQGPRTNSPLHF
abundance: -; v_gene: TRBV27; j_gene: TRBJ2-5; d_gene: TRBD1; CDR3nt: TGTGCCAGCAGTCTCGAACAGGGGGACGAGACCCAGTACTTC; CDR3aa: CASSLEQGDETQYF
abundance: -; v_gene: TRBV30; j_gene: TRBJ2-1; d_gene: -; CDR3nt: TGTGCCTGGAGTTGGGGGCCCCCCTACAATGAGCAGTTCTTC; CDR3aa: CAWSWGPPYNEQFF
abundance: -; v_gene: TRBV5-6; j_gene: TRBJ1-1; d_gene: -; CDR3nt: TGTGCCAGCAGCTGGACACCTTCCCCCACTGAAGCTTTCTTT; CDR3aa: CASSWTPSPTEAFF